A single sample gave rise to the 14 T cell receptor beta chains below, sequenced in a study of blood T cell repertoires in COVID-19. This table comes from immunoSEQ multiplex PCR, and its TCRdb copy is limited to in-frame clones, with some not included. The sample shows tens of thousands of clones, roughly four fifths of them seen only once. The sample taken for sequencing was peripheral blood. The origin of the receptors is a man over 45 with COVID-19, enrolled during active disease.

The rearrangement uses TRBV9 and TRBJ2-1; 8 nucleotides agree with TRBD2. Germline V lookup: CDR1 SGDLS, CDR2 YYNGEE. The CDR3 has 18 amino acids. V shed 0 bases and J 4 bases; nucleotides not matched to a gene: 12. This CDR3 reads CASSVAPLGGAGYNEQFF. CDR3 sequence (DNA): TGTGCCAGCAGCGTAGCTCCCCTCGGGGGGGCCGGGTACAATGAGCAGTTCTTC.

The chain couples TRBV3-1 (or the pseudogene TRBV3-2) to TRBJ2-3; D might be TRBD2 (6 bases). The length of the CDR3 is 15 residues. The V and J ends lost 1 base and 0 bases respectively, with 8 bases between them. The V gene's germline CDR1 is LGHDT and CDR2 YNNKEL (reference sequence). CDR3 region: CASSQAGGSTDTQYF. For the CDR3, the DNA is TGTGCCAGCAGCCAAGCCGGGGGTAGCACAGATACGCAGTATTTT.

This clone has more than one count but fewer than ten. This chain uses TRBV30 with TRBJ1-1, with D tentatively TRBD1 (6 bases). Germline CDR1 reads GTSNPN; CDR2 reads SVGIG (reference sequence). This CDR3 comprises 15 residues. Trimming left V 5 bases short and J 0 bases short, with 16 bases between. The CDR3 sequence: CAWGPGHRLNTEAFF. The CDR3 coding sequence is TGTGCCTGGGGACCGGGACACCGGCTGAACACTGAAGCTTTCTTT.

This chain uses TRBV12-5 with TRBJ2-7, with 9 bases fitting TRBD1. Germline V gene lookup returns CDR1 LGHNT and CDR2 FRNRAP. The V and J ends lost 5 bases and 5 bases, in that order; junction bases with no gene match: 16. This CDR3 spans 17 amino acids. The CDR3 region is CASGIHSPGQGDHEQYF. The CDR3 bases are TGTGCTAGTGGTATACATTCCCCGGGACAGGGAGACCACGAGCAGTACTTC.

The rearrangement joins TRBV5-4 to TRBJ2-5; 9 bases match TRBD2. Germline CDR1 and CDR2: SGHNT and YYREEE (reference sequence). Trimming removed 0 bases from V and 5 bases from J; junction bases left unmatched: 8. The CDR3 consists of 16 residues. The CDR3 reads CASSLEGGGAGETQYF. As DNA, the CDR3 is TGTGCCAGCAGCTTGGAAGGCGGGGGGGCCGGGGAGACCCAGTACTTC. The full variable domain, in which reference TRBV5-4 and TRBJ2-5 provide the parts outside the CDR3, is ETGVTQSPTHLIKTRGQQVTLRCSSQSGHNTVSWYQQALGQGPQFIFQYYREEENGRGNFPPRFSGLQFPNYSSELNVNALELDDSALYLCASSLEGGGAGETQYFGPGTRLLVL.

The table lists this clone with a few counts. The chain combines TRBV7-9 with TRBJ2-7; weak D call: TRBD1 (6 bases). This CDR3 region has 16 residues. V was trimmed by 4 bases and J by 2 bases, leaving 18 bases between them. CDR1 SEHNR and CDR2 FQNEAQ come from the germline V gene (reference sequence). The CDR3 reads CASSSRSDRKAYEQYF. The CDR3 coding sequence is TGTGCCAGCAGCTCCCGCAGCGACAGGAAGGCCTACGAGCAGTACTTC.

The CDR3 loop reads CASSQTAVRVRGGAGYEQYF. The CDR3 DNA follows: TGTGCCAGCAGCCAAACCGCCGTCAGGGTTCGCGGGGGGGCTGGATACGAGCAGTACTTC. This chain uses TRBV3-1 (or the pseudogene TRBV3-2) with TRBJ2-7; 9 bases are a match to TRBD2. The CDR3 is 20 amino acids. Unmatched junction bases numbered 21, after V lost 2 bases and J lost 4 bases. CDR1 is LGHDT, CDR2 YNNKEL, per germline (reference sequence).

The chain recombines TRBV7-9 with TRBJ1-1; no definite D call. Looked up from germline, CDR1 is SEHNR and CDR2 is FQNEAQ (reference sequence). This CDR3 contains 13 residues. V lost 5 bases to trimming and J lost 4 bases, with 11 bases between them. The CDR3 DNA follows: TGTGCCAGCAGCGACGGGCGGGCCACTGAAGCTTTCTTT. Amino acids: CASSDGRATEAFF.

This clone came up a few times. This chain connects TRBV29-1 to TRBJ2-5; the match to TRBD1 covers 8 bases. The germline V gene has CDR1 SQVTM and CDR2 ANQGSEA. After removal of 5 bases from V and 4 bases from J, the junction contained 9 bases not matched to a gene. The CDR3 is 14 residues long. The CDR3 DNA follows: TGCAGCGTTATTTTGCAGGGGGCTTCAGAGACCCAGTACTTC. Encoded protein: CSVILQGASETQYF. Based on the CDR3 plus reference TRBV29-1 and TRBJ2-5, the full variable domain is SAVISQKPSRDICQRGTSLTIQCQVDSQVTMMFWYRQQPGQSLTLIATANQGSEATYESGFVIDKFPISRPNLTFSTLTVSNMSPEDSSIYLCSVILQGASETQYFGPGTRLLVL.

The rearrangement links TRBV30 to TRBJ2-3, with 9 positions matching TRBD2. CDR1 is GTSNPN and CDR2 is SVGIG in the germline V gene (reference sequence). CDR3 length: 15 amino acids. V lost 1 base, J lost 2 bases, and 4 bases stayed unmatched. This chain's CDR3 is CAWSAAGGPTDTQYF. The CDR3 nucleotides read TGTGCCTGGAGTGCAGCGGGGGGCCCCACAGATACGCAGTATTTT.

This rearrangement joins TRBV9 to TRBJ2-7; TRBD2 aligns across 7 bases. Germline CDR1 and CDR2: SGDLS and YYNGEE. Trimming at V came to 4 bases and at J to 6 bases, leaving 7 bases not matched to a gene. The CDR3 contains 13 residues. CDR3 nucleotides: TGTGCCAGCAGCCAGGGAGCGGGGATCGAGCAGTACTTC. Translated, it gives CASSQGAGIEQYF. Combining the CDR3 with reference TRBV9 and TRBJ2-7 gives the whole variable domain DSGVTQTPKHLITATGQRVTLRCSPRSGDLSVYWYQQSLDQGLQFLIQYYNGEERAKGNILERFSAQQFPDLHSELNLSSLELGDSALYFCASSQGAGIEQYFGPGTRLTVT.

This chain links TRBV24-1 with TRBJ1-2; D is perhaps TRBD1 (6 bases). The V gene lost 3 bases and the J gene lost 0 bases, with 19 bases spanning the gap. The CDR3 runs 18 residues. Germline V CDR1 and CDR2: KGHDR, SFDVKD. The CDR3 DNA is TGTGCCACCAGTGATCTAAAAAGGACAGCAAACTCTAACTATGGCTACACCTTC. This sequence encodes CATSDLKRTANSNYGYTF.

This clone was detected only once. The chain employs TRBV27 and TRBJ2-5, with TRBD1 matching over 9 bases. CDR3 size: 15 residues. Unmatched junction bases numbered 9, after V lost 6 bases and J lost 4 bases. In germline, CDR1 is MNHEY, CDR2 SMNVEV (reference sequence). CDR3 region: CASRSTTGGRETQYF. As DNA, the CDR3 is TGTGCCAGCAGGTCAACCACAGGGGGCAGAGAGACCCAGTACTTC.

The V call is TRBV5-6, the J call TRBJ1-1; no firm D call. The germline V gene has CDR1 SGHDT and CDR2 YYEEEE. There are 12 residues in the CDR3. Deletions cut 1 base from V and 5 bases from J, with 6 bases between. CDR3 DNA sequence: TGTGCCAGCAGCTTGTGGCGGACTGAAGCTTTCTTT. Amino acid sequence: CASSLWRTEAFF.